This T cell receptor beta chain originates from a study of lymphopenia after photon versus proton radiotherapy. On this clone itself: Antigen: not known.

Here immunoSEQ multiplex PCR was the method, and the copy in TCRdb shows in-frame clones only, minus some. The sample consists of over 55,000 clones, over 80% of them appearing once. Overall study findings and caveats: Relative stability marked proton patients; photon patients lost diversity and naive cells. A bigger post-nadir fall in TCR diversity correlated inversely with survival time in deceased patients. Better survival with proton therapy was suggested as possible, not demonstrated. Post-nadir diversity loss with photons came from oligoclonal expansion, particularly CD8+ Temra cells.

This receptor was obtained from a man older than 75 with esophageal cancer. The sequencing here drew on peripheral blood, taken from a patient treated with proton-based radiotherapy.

CDR3 bases: TGCGCCAGCAGCCAAGGTAGGGCAGGGAACACTGAAGCTTTCTTT. Its protein is CASSQGRAGNTEAFF. The chain has TRBV4-3 and TRBJ1-1; D not certain. V was shortened by 1 base and J by 1 base, with 10 bases between the two germline ends. This CDR3 contains 15 residues. The germline CDR1 and CDR2 sequences are LGHNA and YSLEER.